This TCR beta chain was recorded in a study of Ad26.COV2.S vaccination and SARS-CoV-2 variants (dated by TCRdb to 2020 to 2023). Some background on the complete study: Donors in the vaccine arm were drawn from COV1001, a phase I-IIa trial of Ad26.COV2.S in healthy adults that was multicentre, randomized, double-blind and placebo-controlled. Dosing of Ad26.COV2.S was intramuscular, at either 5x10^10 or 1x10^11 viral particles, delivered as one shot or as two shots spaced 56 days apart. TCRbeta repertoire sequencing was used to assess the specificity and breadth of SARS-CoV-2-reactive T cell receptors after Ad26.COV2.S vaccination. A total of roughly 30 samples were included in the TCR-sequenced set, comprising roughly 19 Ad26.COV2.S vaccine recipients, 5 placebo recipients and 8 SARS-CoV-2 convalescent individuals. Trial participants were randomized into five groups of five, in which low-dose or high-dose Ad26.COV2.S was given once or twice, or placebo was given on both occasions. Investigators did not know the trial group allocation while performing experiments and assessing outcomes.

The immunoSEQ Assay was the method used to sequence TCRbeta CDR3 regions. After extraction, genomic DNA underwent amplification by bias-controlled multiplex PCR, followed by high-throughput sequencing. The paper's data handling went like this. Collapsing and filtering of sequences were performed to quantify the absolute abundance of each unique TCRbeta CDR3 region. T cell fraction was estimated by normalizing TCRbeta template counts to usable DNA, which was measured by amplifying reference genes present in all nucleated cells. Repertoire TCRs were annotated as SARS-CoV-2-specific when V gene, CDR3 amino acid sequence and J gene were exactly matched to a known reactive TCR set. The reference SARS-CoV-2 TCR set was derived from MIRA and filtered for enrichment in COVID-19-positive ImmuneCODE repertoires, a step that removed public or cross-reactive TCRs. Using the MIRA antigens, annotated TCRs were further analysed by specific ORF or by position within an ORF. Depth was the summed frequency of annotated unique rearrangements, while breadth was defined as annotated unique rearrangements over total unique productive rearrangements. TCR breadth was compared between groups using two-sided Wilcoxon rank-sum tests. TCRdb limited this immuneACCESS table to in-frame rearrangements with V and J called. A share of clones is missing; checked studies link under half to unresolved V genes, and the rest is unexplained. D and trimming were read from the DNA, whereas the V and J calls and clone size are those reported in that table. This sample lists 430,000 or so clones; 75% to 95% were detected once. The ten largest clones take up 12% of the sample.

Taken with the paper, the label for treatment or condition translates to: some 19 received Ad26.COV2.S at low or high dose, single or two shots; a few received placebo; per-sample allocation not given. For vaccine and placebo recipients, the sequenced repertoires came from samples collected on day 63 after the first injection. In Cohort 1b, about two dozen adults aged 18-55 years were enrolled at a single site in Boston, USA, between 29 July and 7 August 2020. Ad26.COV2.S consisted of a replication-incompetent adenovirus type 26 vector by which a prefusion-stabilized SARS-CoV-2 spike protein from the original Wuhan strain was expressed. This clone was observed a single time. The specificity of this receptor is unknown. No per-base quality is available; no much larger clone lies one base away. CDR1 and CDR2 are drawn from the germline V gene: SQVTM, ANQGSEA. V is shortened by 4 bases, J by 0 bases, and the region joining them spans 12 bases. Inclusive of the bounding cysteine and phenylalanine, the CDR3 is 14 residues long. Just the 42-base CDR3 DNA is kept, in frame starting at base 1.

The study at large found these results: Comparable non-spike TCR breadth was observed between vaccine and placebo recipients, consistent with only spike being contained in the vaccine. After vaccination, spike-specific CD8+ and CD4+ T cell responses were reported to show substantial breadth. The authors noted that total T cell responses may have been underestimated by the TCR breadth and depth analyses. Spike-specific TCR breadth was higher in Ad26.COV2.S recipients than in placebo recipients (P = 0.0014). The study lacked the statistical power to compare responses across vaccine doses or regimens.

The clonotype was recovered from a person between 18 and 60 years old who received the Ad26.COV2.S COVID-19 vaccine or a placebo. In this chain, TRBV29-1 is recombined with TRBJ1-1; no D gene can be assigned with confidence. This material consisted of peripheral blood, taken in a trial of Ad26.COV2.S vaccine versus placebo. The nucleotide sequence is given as TGCAGCGTTGTGGCAGTGCCAATGAACACTGAAGCTTTCTTT. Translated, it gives CSVVAVPMNTEAFF.